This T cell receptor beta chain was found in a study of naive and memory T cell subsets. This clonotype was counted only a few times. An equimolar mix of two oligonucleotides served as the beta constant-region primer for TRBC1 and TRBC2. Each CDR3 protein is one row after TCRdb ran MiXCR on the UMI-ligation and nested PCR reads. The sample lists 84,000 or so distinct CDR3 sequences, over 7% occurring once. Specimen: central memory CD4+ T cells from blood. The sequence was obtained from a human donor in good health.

The CDR3 protein is CASSGGQGADTQYF. The CDR3, as DNA: TGTGCCAGCAGTGGAGGGCAGGGGGCAGATACGCAGTATTTT. The gene calls are TRBV2 and TRBJ2-3; 7 positions agree with TRBD1. CDR3 length: 14 residues. J lost 4 bases, V lost 4 bases, and 5 bases had no gene match. CDR1 is SNHLY and CDR2 is FYNNEI in the germline V gene.